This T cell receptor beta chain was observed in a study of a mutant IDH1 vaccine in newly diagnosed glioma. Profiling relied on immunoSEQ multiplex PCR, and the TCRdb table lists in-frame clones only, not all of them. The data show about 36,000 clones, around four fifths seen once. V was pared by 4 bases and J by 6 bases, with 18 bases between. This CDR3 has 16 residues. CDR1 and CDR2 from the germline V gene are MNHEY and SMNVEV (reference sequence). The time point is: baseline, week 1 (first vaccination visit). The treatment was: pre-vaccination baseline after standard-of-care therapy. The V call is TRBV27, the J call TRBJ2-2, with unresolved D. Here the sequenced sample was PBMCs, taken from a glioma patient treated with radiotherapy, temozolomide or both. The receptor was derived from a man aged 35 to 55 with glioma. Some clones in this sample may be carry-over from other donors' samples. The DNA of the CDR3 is TGTGCCAGCAGTTCACCCCTCACGGGTTTGGCCGGGGAGCTGTTTTTT. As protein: CASSSPLTGLAGELFF.